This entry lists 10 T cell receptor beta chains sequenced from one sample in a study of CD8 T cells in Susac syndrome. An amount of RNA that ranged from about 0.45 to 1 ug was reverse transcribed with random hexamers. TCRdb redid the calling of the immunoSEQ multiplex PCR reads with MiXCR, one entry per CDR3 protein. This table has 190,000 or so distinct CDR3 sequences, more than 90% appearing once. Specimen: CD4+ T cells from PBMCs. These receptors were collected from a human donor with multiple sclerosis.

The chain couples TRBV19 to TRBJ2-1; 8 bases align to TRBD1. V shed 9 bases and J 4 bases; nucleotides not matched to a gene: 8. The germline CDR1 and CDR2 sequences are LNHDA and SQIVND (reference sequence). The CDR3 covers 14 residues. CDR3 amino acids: CASSSGQEYNEQFF. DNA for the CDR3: TGTGCCAGCAGTTCGGGACAGGAATACAATGAGCAGTTCTTC.

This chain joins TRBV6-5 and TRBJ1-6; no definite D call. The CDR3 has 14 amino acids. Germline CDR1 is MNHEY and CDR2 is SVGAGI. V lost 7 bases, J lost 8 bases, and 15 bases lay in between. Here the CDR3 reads CASNGPTSDSPLHF. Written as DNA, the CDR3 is TGTGCCAGCAATGGCCCCACATCTGATTCACCCCTCCACTTT.

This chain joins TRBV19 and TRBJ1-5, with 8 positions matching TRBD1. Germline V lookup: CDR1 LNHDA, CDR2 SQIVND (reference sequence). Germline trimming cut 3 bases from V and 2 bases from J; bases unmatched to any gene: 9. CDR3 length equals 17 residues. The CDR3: CASSMDPQGEGNQPQHF. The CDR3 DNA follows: TGTGCCAGTAGTATGGACCCACAGGGGGAGGGCAATCAGCCCCAGCATTTT.

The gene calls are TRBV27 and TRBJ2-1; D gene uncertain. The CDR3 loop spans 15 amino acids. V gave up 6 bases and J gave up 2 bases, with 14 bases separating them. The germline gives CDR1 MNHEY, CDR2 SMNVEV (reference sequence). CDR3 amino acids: CASRPGSNTYNEQFF. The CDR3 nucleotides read TGTGCCAGCAGGCCCGGGTCTAACACCTACAATGAGCAGTTCTTC.

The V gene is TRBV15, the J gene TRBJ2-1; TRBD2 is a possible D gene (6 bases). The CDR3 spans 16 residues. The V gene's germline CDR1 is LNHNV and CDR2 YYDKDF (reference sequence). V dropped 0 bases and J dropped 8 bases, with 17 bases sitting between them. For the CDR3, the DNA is TGTGCCACCAGCAGAGATCGAGTTGTCGGGAGCGATGAGCAGTTCTTC. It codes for CATSRDRVVGSDEQFF. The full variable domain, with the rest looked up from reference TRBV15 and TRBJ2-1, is DAMVIQNPRYQVTQFGKPVTLSCSQTLNHNVMYWYQQKSSQAPKLLFHYYDKDFNNEADTPDNFQSRRPNTSFCFLDIRSPGLGDTAMYLCATSRDRVVGSDEQFFGPGTRLTVL.

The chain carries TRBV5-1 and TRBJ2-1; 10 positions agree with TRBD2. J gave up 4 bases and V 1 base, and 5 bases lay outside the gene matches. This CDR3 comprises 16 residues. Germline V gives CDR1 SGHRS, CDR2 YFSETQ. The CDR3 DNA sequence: TGCGCCAGCAGCTTGTGGACTAGCGGCGAGTACAATGAGCAGTTCTTC. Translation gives CASSLWTSGEYNEQFF.

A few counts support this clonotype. Here the CDR3 reads CASSYSRGSGTDTQYF. For the CDR3, the DNA is TGTGCCAGCAGTTACTCTCGCGGGAGCGGGACAGATACGCAGTATTTT. The V call is TRBV6-5, the J call TRBJ2-3; 7 nucleotides line up with TRBD2. The germline V gene encodes CDR1 MNHEY and CDR2 SVGAGI. The CDR3 sequence is 16 residues long. V was pared by 0 bases and J by 3 bases, with 6 bases of the junction left unmatched.

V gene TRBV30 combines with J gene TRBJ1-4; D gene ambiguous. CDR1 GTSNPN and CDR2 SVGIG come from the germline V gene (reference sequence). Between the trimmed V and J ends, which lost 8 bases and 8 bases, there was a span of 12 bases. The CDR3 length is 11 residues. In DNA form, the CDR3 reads TGTGCCGTCTTACCGGGGGAAAAACTGTTTTTT. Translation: CAVLPGEKLFF.

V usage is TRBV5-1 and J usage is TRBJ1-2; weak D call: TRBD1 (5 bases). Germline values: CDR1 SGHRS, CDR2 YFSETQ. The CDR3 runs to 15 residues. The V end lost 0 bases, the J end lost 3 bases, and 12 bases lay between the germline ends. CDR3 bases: TGCGCCAGCAGCTTGGCCTCGGGACTGGACTATGGCTACACCTTC. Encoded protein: CASSLASGLDYGYTF.

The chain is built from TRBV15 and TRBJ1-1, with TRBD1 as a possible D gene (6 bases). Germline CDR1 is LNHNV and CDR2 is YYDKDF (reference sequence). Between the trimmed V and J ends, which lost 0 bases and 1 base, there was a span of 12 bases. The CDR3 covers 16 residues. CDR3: CATSRDTGFTNTEAFF. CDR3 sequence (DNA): TGTGCCACCAGCAGAGATACAGGGTTCACGAACACTGAAGCTTTCTTT.